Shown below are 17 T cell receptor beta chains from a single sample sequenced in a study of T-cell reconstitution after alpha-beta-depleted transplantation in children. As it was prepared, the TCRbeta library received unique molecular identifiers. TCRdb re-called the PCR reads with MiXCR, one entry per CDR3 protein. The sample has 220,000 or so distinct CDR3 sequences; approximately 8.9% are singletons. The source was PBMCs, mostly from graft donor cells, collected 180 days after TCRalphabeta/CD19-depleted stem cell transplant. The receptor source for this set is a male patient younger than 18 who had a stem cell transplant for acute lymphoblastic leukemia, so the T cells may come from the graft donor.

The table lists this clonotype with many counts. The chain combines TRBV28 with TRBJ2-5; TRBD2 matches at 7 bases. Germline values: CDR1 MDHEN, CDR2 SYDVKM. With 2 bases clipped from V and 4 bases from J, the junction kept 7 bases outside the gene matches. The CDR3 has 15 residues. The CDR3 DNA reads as TGTGCCAGCAGTTTAGCGGGGGTAGCGAGAGAGACCCAGTACTTC. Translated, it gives CASSLAGVARETQYF.

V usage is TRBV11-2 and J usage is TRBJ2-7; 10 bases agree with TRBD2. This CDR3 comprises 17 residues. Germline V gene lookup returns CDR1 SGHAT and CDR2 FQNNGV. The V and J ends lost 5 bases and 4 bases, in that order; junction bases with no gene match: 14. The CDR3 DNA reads TGTGCCAGCAGCCCCCGACCCCCGACTAGCGGGTTATACGAGCAGTACTTC. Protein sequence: CASSPRPPTSGLYEQYF.

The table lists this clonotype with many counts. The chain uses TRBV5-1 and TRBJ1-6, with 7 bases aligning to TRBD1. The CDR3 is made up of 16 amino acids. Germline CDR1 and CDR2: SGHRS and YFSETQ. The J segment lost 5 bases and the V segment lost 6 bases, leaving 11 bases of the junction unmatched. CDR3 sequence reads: CASTYGGTANNSPLHF. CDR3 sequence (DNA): TGCGCCAGCACCTACGGTGGGACAGCTAATAATTCACCCCTCCACTTT.

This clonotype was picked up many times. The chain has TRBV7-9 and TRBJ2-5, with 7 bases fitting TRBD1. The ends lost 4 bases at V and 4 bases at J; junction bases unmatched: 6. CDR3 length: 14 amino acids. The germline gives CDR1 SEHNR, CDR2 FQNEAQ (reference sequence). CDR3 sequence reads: CASSWPRGLETQYF. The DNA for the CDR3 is TGTGCCAGCAGCTGGCCAAGGGGGCTAGAGACCCAGTACTTC.

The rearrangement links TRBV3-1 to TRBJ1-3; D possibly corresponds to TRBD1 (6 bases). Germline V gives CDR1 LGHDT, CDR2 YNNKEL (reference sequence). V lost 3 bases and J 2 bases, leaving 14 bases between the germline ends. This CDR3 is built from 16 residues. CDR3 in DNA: TGTGCCAGCAGCCAGCATACAGGGCGCCCTGGAAACACCATATATTTT. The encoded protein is CASSQHTGRPGNTIYF. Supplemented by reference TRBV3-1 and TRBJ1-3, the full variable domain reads DTAVSQTPKYLVTQMGNDKSIKCEQNLGHDTMYWYKQDSKKFLKIMFSYNNKELIINETVPNRFSPKSPDKAHLNLHINSLELGDSAVYFCASSQHTGRPGNTIYFGEGSWLTVV.

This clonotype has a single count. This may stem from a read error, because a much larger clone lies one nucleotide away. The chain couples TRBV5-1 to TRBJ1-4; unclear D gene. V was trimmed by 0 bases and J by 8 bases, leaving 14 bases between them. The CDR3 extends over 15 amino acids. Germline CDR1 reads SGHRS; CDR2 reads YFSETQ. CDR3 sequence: CASSLEGTPREKLFF. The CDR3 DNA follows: TGCGCCAGCAGCTTGGAGGGCACGCCTCGCGAAAAACTGTTTTTT.

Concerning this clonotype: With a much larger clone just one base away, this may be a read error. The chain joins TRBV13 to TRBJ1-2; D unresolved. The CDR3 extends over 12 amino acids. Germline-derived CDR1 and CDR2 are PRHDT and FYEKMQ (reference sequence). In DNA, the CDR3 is TGTGCCAGCAGCTTAGTGCGGGGTGGCGACACCTTC. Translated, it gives CASSLVRGGDTF.

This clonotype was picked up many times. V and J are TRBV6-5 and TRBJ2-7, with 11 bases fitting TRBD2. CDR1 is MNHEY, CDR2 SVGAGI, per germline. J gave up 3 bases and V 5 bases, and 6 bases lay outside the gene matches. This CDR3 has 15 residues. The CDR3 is CASSTSTSGDYEQYF. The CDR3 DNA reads TGTGCCAGCAGTACATCGACTAGCGGGGACTACGAGCAGTACTTC.

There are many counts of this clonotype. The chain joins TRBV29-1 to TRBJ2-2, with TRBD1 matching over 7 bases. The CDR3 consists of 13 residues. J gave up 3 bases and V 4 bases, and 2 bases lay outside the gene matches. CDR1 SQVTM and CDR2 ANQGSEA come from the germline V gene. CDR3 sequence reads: CSVGDSYTGELFF. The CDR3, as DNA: TGCAGCGTTGGGGACAGTTACACCGGGGAGCTGTTTTTT.

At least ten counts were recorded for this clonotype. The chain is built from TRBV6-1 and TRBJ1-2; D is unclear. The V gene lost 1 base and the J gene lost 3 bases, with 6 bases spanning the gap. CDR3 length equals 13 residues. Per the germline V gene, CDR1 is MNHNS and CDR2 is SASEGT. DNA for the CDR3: TGTGCCAGCAGTGAAGTGGGGTACTATGGCTACACCTTC. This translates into CASSEVGYYGYTF.

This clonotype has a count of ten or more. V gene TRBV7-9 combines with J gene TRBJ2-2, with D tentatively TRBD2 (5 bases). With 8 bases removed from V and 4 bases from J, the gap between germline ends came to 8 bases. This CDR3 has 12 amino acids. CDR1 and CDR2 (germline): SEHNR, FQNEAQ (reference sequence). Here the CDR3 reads CASVSGTGELFF. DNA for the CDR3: TGTGCCAGCGTGAGCGGCACCGGGGAGCTGTTTTTT.

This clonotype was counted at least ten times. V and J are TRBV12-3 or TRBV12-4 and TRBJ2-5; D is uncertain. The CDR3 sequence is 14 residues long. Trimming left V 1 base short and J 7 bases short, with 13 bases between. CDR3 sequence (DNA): TGTGCCAGCAGTTTAGAGGGTACTAAAGGGACCCAGTACTTC. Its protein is CASSLEGTKGTQYF.

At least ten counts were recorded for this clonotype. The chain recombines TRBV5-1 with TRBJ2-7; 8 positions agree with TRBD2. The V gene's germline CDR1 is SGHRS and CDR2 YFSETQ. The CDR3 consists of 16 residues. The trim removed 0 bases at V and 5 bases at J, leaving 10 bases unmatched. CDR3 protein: CASSLGLSSRGDEQYF. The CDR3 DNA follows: TGCGCCAGCAGCTTGGGTCTGAGTTCGCGGGGGGACGAGCAGTACTTC. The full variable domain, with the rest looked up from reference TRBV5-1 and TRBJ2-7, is KAGVTQTPRYLIKTRGQQVTLSCSPISGHRSVSWYQQTPGQGLQFLFEYFSETQRNKGNFPGRFSGRQFSNSRSEMNVSTLELGDSALYLCASSLGLSSRGDEQYFGPGTRLTVT.

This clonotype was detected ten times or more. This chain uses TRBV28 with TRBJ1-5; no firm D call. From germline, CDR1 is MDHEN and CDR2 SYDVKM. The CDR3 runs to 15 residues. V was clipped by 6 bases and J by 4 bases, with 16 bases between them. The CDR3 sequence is CASSLADLLNQPQHF. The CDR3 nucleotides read TGTGCCAGCAGCCTCGCGGACCTCCTTAATCAGCCCCAGCATTTT. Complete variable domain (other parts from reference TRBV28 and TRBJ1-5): DVKVTQSSRYLVKRTGEKVFLECVQDMDHENMFWYRQDPGLGLRLIYFSYDVKMKEKGDIPEGYSVSREKKERFSLILESASTNQTSMYLCASSLADLLNQPQHFGDGTRLSIL.

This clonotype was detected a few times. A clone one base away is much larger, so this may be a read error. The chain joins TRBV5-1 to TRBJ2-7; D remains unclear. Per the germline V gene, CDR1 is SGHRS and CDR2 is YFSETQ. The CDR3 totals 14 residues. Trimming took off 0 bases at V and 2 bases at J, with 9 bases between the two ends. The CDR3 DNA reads TGCGCCAGCAGCTTGGCTGCCCAGACCTACGAGCAGTACTTC. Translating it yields CASSLAAQTYEQYF.

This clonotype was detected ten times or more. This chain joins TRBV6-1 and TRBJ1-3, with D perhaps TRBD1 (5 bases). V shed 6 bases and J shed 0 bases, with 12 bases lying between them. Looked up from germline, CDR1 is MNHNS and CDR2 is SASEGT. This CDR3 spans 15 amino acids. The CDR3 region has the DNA TGTGCCAGCAGAAGTCCGGGACCCTCTGGAAACACCATATATTTT. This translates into CASRSPGPSGNTIYF.

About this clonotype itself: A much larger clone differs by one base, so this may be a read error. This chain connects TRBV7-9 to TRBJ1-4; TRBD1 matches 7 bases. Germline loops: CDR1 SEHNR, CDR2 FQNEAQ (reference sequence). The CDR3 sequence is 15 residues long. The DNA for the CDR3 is TGTGCCAGCAGCGTAAGACAGGGCCTTAATGTAAAACTGTTTTTT. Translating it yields CASSVRQGLNVKLFF.